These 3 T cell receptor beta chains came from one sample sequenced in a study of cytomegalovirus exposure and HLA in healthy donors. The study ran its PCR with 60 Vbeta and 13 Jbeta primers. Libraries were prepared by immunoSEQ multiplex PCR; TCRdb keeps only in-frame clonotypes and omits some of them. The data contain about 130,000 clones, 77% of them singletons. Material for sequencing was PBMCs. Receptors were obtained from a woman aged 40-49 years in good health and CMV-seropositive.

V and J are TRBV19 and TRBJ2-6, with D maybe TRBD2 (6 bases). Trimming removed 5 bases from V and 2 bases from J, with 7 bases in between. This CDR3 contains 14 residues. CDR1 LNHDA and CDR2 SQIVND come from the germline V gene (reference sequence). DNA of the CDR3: TGTGCCAGTAGTTCGGGGGCTGGGGCCAACGTCCTGACTTTC. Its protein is CASSSGAGANVLTF.

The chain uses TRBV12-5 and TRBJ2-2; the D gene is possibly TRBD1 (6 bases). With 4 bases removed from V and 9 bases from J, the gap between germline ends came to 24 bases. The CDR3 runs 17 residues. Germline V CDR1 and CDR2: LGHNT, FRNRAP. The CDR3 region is CASGSSSDRSRGWELFF. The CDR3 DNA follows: TGTGCTAGTGGTTCCTCCTCAGACAGGTCCCGAGGATGGGAGCTGTTTTTT.

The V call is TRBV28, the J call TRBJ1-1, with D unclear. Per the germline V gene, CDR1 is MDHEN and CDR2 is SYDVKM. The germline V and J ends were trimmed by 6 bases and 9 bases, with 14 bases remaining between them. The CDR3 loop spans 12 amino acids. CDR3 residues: CASRLSVGQAFF. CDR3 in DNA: TGTGCCAGCAGACTATCAGTCGGCCAAGCTTTCTTT. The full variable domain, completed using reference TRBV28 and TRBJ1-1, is DVKVTQSSRYLVKRTGEKVFLECVQDMDHENMFWYRQDPGLGLRLIYFSYDVKMKEKGDIPEGYSVSREKKERFSLILESASTNQTSMYLCASRLSVGQAFFGQGTRLTVV.